A single sample is the source of the 18 T cell receptor beta chains below, sequenced in a study of blood T cell repertoires in COVID-19. TCRdb's copy holds only in-frame clones and misses some; the assay was immunoSEQ multiplex PCR. The sample includes nearly 300,000 clones, 70% to 85% seen only once; the top ten take over 1.3%. The sample taken for sequencing was peripheral blood. The receptor set was obtained from a human donor with COVID-19, enrolled during active disease. The donor label of this sample is uncertain.

This clone is a singleton in its sample. V and J are TRBV5-1 and TRBJ1-2, with 9 bases fitting TRBD1. The germline CDR1 and CDR2 sequences are SGHRS and YFSETQ. The trim removed 4 bases at V and 7 bases at J, leaving 8 bases unmatched. The CDR3 is 14 residues long. The CDR3 spells CASSEGQGVSGYTF. The CDR3 DNA reads as TGCGCCAGCAGCGAGGGACAGGGAGTAAGTGGCTACACCTTC.

J is TRBJ2-5 and V is TRBV29-1; tentatively, D is TRBD2 (5 bases). This CDR3 is built from 12 residues. Germline V gene lookup returns CDR1 SQVTM and CDR2 ANQGSEA. Trimming left V 4 bases short and J 3 bases short, with 9 bases between. As DNA, the CDR3 is TGCAGCGTTGTGGCGGGTAAAGAGACCCAGTACTTC. As protein: CSVVAGKETQYF.

The chain employs TRBV15 and TRBJ2-7; 10 bases align to TRBD2. Germline V CDR1 and CDR2: LNHNV, YYDKDF (reference sequence). The CDR3 has 13 residues. Trimming at V came to 8 bases and at J to 2 bases, leaving 3 bases not matched to a gene. The CDR3: CATGTSETYEQYF. Written as DNA, the CDR3 is TGTGCCACCGGGACTAGCGAGACCTACGAGCAGTACTTC. The full variable domain, in which reference TRBV15 and TRBJ2-7 provide the parts outside the CDR3, is DAMVIQNPRYQVTQFGKPVTLSCSQTLNHNVMYWYQQKSSQAPKLLFHYYDKDFNNEADTPDNFQSRRPNTSFCFLDIRSPGLGDTAMYLCATGTSETYEQYFGPGTRLTVT.

The chain has TRBV6-6 and TRBJ2-1; 7 positions agree with TRBD1. Germline lookup yields CDR1 MNHNY and CDR2 SVGAGI (reference sequence). J lost 6 bases, V lost 2 bases, and 10 bases had no gene match. The CDR3 has 16 amino acids. For the CDR3, the DNA is TGTGCCAGCAGTTACGGGGTCATAGGGGGCTCCAATGAGCAGTTCTTC. Protein: CASSYGVIGGSNEQFF.

The J gene is TRBJ2-6, the V gene TRBV29-1; D ambiguous. CDR3 size: 13 residues. V shed 6 bases and J shed 0 bases, with 6 bases lying between them. Per the germline V gene, CDR1 is SQVTM and CDR2 is ANQGSEA. CDR3 residues: CSVQDSGANVLTF. The CDR3 DNA is TGCAGCGTCCAGGACTCTGGGGCCAACGTCCTGACTTTC.

J is TRBJ1-1 and V is TRBV28; tentative D call: TRBD1 (6 bases). With 2 bases removed from V and 11 bases from J, the gap between germline ends came to 9 bases. The CDR3 loop spans 11 amino acids. Germline loops: CDR1 MDHEN, CDR2 SYDVKM. CDR3 region: CASSLATGAFF. The CDR3 nucleotides are TGTGCCAGCAGTTTAGCCACAGGGGCTTTCTTT. The variable domain in full, completed from reference TRBV28 and TRBJ1-1, reads DVKVTQSSRYLVKRTGEKVFLECVQDMDHENMFWYRQDPGLGLRLIYFSYDVKMKEKGDIPEGYSVSREKKERFSLILESASTNQTSMYLCASSLATGAFFGQGTRLTVV.

V and J are TRBV24-1 and TRBJ2-5; D uncertain. The ends were cut back, 2 bases at V and 5 bases at J, with 11 bases in the middle. Germline CDR1 reads KGHDR; CDR2 reads SFDVKD. This CDR3 comprises 14 residues. CDR3 protein: CATSDSLRSETQYF. The CDR3 DNA reads TGTGCCACCAGTGATTCCCTTCGTTCTGAGACCCAGTACTTC.

The chain links TRBV6-6 to TRBJ1-4, with 8 bases lining up with TRBD1. CDR3 length: 14 residues. V dropped 5 bases and J dropped 8; count of bases not matched to a gene: 7. Germline CDR1 reads MNHNY; CDR2 reads SVGAGI (reference sequence). The DNA for the CDR3 is TGTGCCAGCAGTGACCCAGGGGGCCAGGAAAAACTGTTTTTT. Its protein product is CASSDPGGQEKLFF.

The rearrangement links TRBV9 to TRBJ1-1; D remains unclear. V lost 2 bases to trimming and J lost 7 bases, with 12 bases between them. Germline CDR1 SGDLS, CDR2 YYNGEE. The CDR3 extends over 13 amino acids. The CDR3 DNA reads as TGTGCCAGCAGCGTGTGGGCCGAGGGTGAAGCTTTCTTT. Translating gives CASSVWAEGEAFF.

In its sample, this clone was seen once. Other nucleotide sequences from this sample produce the same CDR3. V gene TRBV28 combines with J gene TRBJ1-2; maybe TRBD1 (6 bases). The germline V gene encodes CDR1 MDHEN and CDR2 SYDVKM. The V end was cut by 6 bases, the J end by 6 bases, with 14 bases between. The CDR3 extends over 13 amino acids. CDR3 nucleotides: TGTGCCAGCAGGTTGGACAGAGGTAATGGCTACACCTTC. Its protein is CASRLDRGNGYTF.

The gene calls are TRBV18 and TRBJ1-3; D is undetermined. The CDR3 extends over 18 amino acids. Germline lookup yields CDR1 KGHSH and CDR2 LQKENI. Trimming shortened V by 3 bases and J by 4 bases, and 22 bases separated the two germline ends. CDR3 in DNA: TGTGCCAGCTCACCTCCCGGAGGGCGCTCCTCGGGGGGAAACACCATATATTTT. Protein product: CASSPPGGRSSGGNTIYF. Combining the CDR3 with reference TRBV18 and TRBJ1-3 gives the whole variable domain NAGVMQNPRHLVRRRGQEARLRCSPMKGHSHVYWYRQLPEEGLKFMVYLQKENIIDESGMPKERFSAEFPKEGPSILRIQQVVRGDSAAYFCASSPPGGRSSGGNTIYFGEGSWLTVV.

Details on this clone: Other nucleotide sequences from this sample produce the same CDR3. The rearrangement uses TRBV28 and TRBJ1-2, with TRBD1 matching 7 bases. Germline CDR1 reads MDHEN; CDR2 reads SYDVKM. The CDR3 sequence is 14 residues long. V gave up 3 bases and J gave up 1 base; unmatched junction bases: 2. For the CDR3, the DNA is TGTGCCAGCAGTTTTTCAGGGGGTAACTATGGCTACACCTTC. Amino acids: CASSFSGGNYGYTF.

CDR3 protein: CASSLVSAEETQYF. As DNA, the CDR3 is TGTGCCAGCAGCTTGGTATCGGCGGAAGAGACCCAGTACTTC. This chain links TRBV5-4 with TRBJ2-5; D unclear. V was clipped by 0 bases and J by 3 bases, with 9 bases between them. The CDR3 contains 14 residues. CDR1 is SGHNT, CDR2 YYREEE, per germline (reference sequence).

The chain is built from TRBV7-3 and TRBJ2-2; weak D call: TRBD2 (6 bases). The CDR3 is made up of 14 amino acids. V was shortened by 1 base and J by 6 bases, with 9 bases between the two germline ends. Germline V lookup: CDR1 SGHTA, CDR2 FQGTGA. The DNA for the CDR3 is TGTGCCAGCAGCTTAATTGGGGAGGCCGGGGAGCTGTTTTTT. Its translation: CASSLIGEAGELFF.

This chain uses TRBV3-1 (or the pseudogene TRBV3-2) with TRBJ1-2; D not resolved. This CDR3 has 13 amino acids. The germline gives CDR1 LGHDT, CDR2 YNNKEL (reference sequence). Trimming shortened V by 2 bases and J by 0 bases, and 4 bases separated the two germline ends. The CDR3 is CASSQPANYGYTF. The CDR3 region has the DNA TGTGCCAGCAGCCAACCAGCTAACTATGGCTACACCTTC.

This clone was detected only a few times. The gene calls are TRBV3-1 (or the pseudogene TRBV3-2) and TRBJ2-1, with TRBD2 matching over 7 bases. Germline CDR1 is LGHDT and CDR2 is YNNKEL (reference sequence). The CDR3 spans 16 residues. V dropped 4 bases and J dropped 1; count of bases not matched to a gene: 7. CDR3 sequence (DNA): TGTGCCAGCAGCCCAGGAGGGGAGGGGTCCTACAATGAGCAGTTCTTC. This codes for CASSPGGEGSYNEQFF.

The gene calls are TRBV18 and TRBJ1-2; no reliable D call. V was clipped by 2 bases and J by 0 bases, with 4 bases between them. CDR1 is KGHSH, CDR2 LQKENI, per germline. The CDR3 contains 13 residues. The chain's CDR3 is CASSPGANYGYTF. The CDR3 DNA reads TGTGCCAGCTCACCAGGAGCTAACTATGGCTACACCTTC.

The chain recombines TRBV5-1 with TRBJ1-1, with TRBD1 identical over 9 bases. The CDR3 sequence is 15 residues long. V was clipped by 0 bases and J by 4 bases; unmatched bases: 4. The germline V gene has CDR1 SGHRS and CDR2 YFSETQ. CDR3 nucleotide sequence: TGCGCCAGCAGCTTGGGACAGGGGGGATTCACTGAAGCTTTCTTT. Translated, it gives CASSLGQGGFTEAFF.